What follows are 10 T cell receptor beta chains derived from one specimen sequenced in a study of blood T cell repertoires in COVID-19. This table comes from immunoSEQ multiplex PCR, and its TCRdb copy is limited to in-frame clones, with some not included. In the table there are 60,000 or so clones, 75% to 90% of which are singletons. Sample: peripheral blood. The origin of the receptors is a man of 80 years or more with acute or convalescent COVID-19.

The chain joins TRBV25-1 to TRBJ1-2, with a possible D match to TRBD1 (6 bases). CDR1 and CDR2 (germline): MGHDK, SYGVNS. V dropped 3 bases and J dropped 8 bases, with 13 bases sitting between them. This CDR3 region has 13 residues. The CDR3 region is CASSEAQGWGYTF. DNA of the CDR3: TGTGCCAGCAGTGAGGCACAGGGCTGGGGCTACACCTTC.

The chain links TRBV5-5 to TRBJ1-5; no clear D. The V gene lost 4 bases and the J gene lost 2 bases, with 13 bases spanning the gap. Germline V gene data show CDR1 as SGHKS and CDR2 as YYEKEE (reference sequence). CDR3 size: 15 residues. The DNA of the CDR3 is TGTGCCAGCAGCCCGTCGGAGGGCGGCAATCAGCCCCAGCATTTT. Translation: CASSPSEGGNQPQHF.

This sequence joins TRBV2 and TRBJ2-7; a possible D gene is TRBD1 (5 bases). CDR3 length: 13 amino acids. The V and J ends lost 6 bases and 3 bases respectively, with 12 bases between them. Germline values: CDR1 SNHLY, CDR2 FYNNEI. The CDR3 nucleotides read TGTGCCAGCAGAGACGACAGAGGCTACGAGCAGTACTTC. Amino acid sequence: CASRDDRGYEQYF.

The genes are TRBV3-1 (or the pseudogene TRBV3-2) and TRBJ1-6; D possibly corresponds to TRBD1 (5 bases). From germline, CDR1 is LGHDT and CDR2 YNNKEL (reference sequence). V lost 0 bases and J lost 7, with 10 bases in between. The CDR3 runs 15 residues. CDR3 sequence: CASSQDSTGNSPLHF. Here the CDR3 DNA reads TGTGCCAGCAGCCAAGATAGTACAGGCAATTCACCCCTCCACTTT.

This clone was picked up a small number of times. The J gene is TRBJ1-1, the V gene TRBV27, with D possibly TRBD1 on 6 matching bases. The CDR3 spans 14 residues. In germline, CDR1 is MNHEY, CDR2 SMNVEV (reference sequence). V dropped 6 bases and J dropped 1 base, with 12 bases sitting between them. The CDR3 DNA follows: TGTGCCAGCAGACCGGGACATCGGAACACTGAAGCTTTCTTT. Amino acid sequence: CASRPGHRNTEAFF.

This clone has only a few counts. The gene calls are TRBV7-2 and TRBJ1-2; 9 nucleotides align to TRBD1. With 4 bases clipped from V and 8 bases from J, the junction kept 14 bases outside the gene matches. The germline gives CDR1 SGHTA, CDR2 FQGNSA. The CDR3 totals 16 residues. The CDR3: CASSSNRDRVLAGYTF. The CDR3 DNA sequence: TGTGCCAGCAGCTCAAACCGGGACAGGGTCCTGGCGGGCTACACCTTC. Variable domain in full (rest from reference TRBV7-2 and TRBJ1-2): GAGVSQSPSNKVTEKGKDVELRCDPISGHTALYWYRQSLGQGLEFLIYFQGNSAPDKSGLPSDRFSAERTGGSVSTLTIQRTQQEDSAVYLCASSSNRDRVLAGYTFGSGTRLTVV.

This chain connects TRBV15 to TRBJ2-7, with D perhaps TRBD1 (6 bases). V was shortened by 6 bases and J by 3 bases, with 21 bases between the two germline ends. The CDR3 covers 16 residues. Looked up from germline, CDR1 is LNHNV and CDR2 is YYDKDF (reference sequence). CDR3 region: CATREGPGQAIYEQYF. The CDR3 DNA reads TGTGCCACCAGAGAGGGGCCGGGACAAGCTATCTACGAGCAGTACTTC.

The rearrangement links TRBV6-5 to TRBJ2-1; TRBD1 agrees at 11 bases. CDR1 is MNHEY, CDR2 SVGAGI, per germline. There are 12 residues in the CDR3. Trimming took 7 bases from V and 13 from J; bases not matched to a gene: 6. The CDR3 DNA sequence: TGTGCCAGCACAGATCGGACAGGGGGCCAGTTCTTC. It encodes CASTDRTGGQFF.

In nucleotides, the CDR3 is TGTGCCAGCAGCGTAGCCGGGGGGGTAGGAGAGACCCAGTACTTC. It specifies CASSVAGGVGETQYF. J is TRBJ2-5 and V is TRBV9; 8 bases line up with TRBD2. Germline trimming cut 0 bases from V and 4 bases from J; bases unmatched to any gene: 5. Germline loops: CDR1 SGDLS, CDR2 YYNGEE. The CDR3 is made up of 15 amino acids.

The CDR3 loop is CASSSPTGYYGYTF. The CDR3 DNA reads as TGTGCCAGCAGTTCGCCAACAGGGTATTATGGCTACACCTTC. The genes are TRBV6-6 and TRBJ1-2; D perhaps matches TRBD1 (6 bases). The CDR3 consists of 14 residues. Germline V gene sequence: CDR1 MNHNY, CDR2 SVGAGI (reference sequence). V shed 4 bases and J shed 5 bases, with 14 bases lying between them.